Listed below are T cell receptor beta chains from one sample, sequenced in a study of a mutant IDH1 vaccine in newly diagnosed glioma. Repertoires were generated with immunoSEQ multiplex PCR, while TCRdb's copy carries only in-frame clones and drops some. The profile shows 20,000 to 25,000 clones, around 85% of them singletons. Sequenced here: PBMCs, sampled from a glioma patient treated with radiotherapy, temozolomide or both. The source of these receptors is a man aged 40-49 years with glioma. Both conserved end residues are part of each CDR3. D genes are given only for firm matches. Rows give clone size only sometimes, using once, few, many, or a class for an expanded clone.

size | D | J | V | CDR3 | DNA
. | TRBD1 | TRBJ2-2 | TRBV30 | CASRTGQGRLSWNTGELFF | TGTGCGTCAAGGACAGGACAGGGGAGATTGTCGTGGAATACCGGGGAGCTGTTTTTT
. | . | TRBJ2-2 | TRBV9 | CASSVGTSRTGELFF | TGTGCCAGCAGCGTCGGGACCTCGAGGACCGGGGAGCTGTTTTTT
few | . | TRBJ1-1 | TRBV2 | CASRPVRGMNTEAFF | TGTGCCAGCAGGCCGGTCAGGGGCATGAACACTGAAGCTTTCTTT
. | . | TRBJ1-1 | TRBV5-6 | CASSLGWGRYSAEAFF | TGTGCCAGCAGCTTGGGTTGGGGGAGGTATTCTGCTGAAGCTTTCTTT
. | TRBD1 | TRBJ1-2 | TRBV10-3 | CAISERQGARGGYTF | TGTGCCATCAGTGAGAGACAGGGGGCGCGTGGTGGCTACACCTTC
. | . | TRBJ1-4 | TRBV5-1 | CASSLGEPNEKLFF | TGCGCCAGCAGCTTGGGTGAGCCTAATGAAAAACTGTTTTTT
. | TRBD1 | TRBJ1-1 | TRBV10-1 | CASSETGQAPEAFF | TGCGCCAGCAGTGAGACCGGACAGGCCCCTGAAGCTTTCTTT
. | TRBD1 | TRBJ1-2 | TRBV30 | CAWSDDRAAGYTF | TGTGCCTGGAGTGATGACAGGGCCGCGGGCTACACCTTC
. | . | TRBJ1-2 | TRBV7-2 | CASSLAGNYGYTF | TGTGCCAGCAGCTTGGCAGGGAACTATGGCTACACCTTC
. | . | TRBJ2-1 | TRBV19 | CASSIDSSSYNEQFF | TGTGCCAGTAGTATAGACAGCAGCTCCTACAATGAGCAGTTCTTC
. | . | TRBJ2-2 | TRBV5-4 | CASSLRRSRVWGTGELFF | TGTGCCAGCAGCCTACGACGATCCCGGGTTTGGGGCACCGGGGAGCTGTTTTTT
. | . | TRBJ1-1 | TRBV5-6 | CASSFWRLNTEAFF | TGTGCCAGCAGTTTTTGGAGATTGAACACTGAAGCTTTCTTT